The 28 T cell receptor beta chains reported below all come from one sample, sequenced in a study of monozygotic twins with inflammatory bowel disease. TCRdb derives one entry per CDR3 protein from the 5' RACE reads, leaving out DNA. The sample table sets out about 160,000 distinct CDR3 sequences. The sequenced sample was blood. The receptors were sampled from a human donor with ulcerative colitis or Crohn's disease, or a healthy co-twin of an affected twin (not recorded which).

CDR3 in amino acids: CASSQGNTGELFF. The gene calls are TRBV7-9 and TRBJ2-2; as DNA is missing, the TRBD1 call by TCRdb cannot be tested. This CDR3 has 13 amino acids. CDR1 is SEHNR and CDR2 is FQNEAQ in the germline V gene (reference sequence).

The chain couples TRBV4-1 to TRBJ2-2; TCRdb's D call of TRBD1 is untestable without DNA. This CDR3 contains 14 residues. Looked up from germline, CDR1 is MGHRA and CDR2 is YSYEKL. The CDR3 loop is CASSQRGGTGELFF.

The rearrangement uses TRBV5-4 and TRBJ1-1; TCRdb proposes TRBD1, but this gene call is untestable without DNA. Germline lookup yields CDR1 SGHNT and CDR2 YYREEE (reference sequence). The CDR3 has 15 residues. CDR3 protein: CASSLAWSPGSEAFF.

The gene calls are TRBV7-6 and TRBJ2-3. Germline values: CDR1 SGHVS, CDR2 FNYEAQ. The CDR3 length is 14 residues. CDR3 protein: CASSLGVGGDTQYF. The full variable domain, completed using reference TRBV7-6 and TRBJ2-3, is GAGVSQSPRYKVTKRGQDVALRCDPISGHVSLYWYRQALGQGPEFLTYFNYEAQQDKSGLPNDRFSAERPEGSISTLTIQRTEQRDSAMYRCASSLGVGGDTQYFGPGTRLTVL.

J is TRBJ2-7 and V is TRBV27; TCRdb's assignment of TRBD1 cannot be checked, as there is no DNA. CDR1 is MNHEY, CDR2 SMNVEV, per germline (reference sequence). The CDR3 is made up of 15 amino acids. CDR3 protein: CASSLSRTESREQYF.

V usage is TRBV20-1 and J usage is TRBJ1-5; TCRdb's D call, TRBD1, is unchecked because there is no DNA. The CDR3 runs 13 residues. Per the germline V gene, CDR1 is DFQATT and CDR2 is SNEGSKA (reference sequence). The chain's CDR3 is CSASGQRNQPQHF.

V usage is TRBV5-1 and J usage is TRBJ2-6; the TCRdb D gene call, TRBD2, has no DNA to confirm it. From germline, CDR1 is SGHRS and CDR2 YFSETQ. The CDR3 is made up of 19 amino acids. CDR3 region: CASSQGDRRGLSGANVLTF.

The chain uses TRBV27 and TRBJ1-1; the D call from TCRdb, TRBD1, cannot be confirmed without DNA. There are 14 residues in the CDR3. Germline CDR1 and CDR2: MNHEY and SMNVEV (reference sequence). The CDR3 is CASSLRLGGTEAFF.

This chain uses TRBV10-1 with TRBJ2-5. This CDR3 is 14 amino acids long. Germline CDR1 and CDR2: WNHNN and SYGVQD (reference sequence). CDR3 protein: CASSVKSHQETQYF.

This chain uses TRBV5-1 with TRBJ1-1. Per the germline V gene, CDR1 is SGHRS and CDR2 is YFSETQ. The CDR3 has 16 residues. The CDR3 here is CASSLESVGANTEAFF. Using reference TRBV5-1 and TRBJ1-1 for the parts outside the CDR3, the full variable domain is KAGVTQTPRYLIKTRGQQVTLSCSPISGHRSVSWYQQTPGQGLQFLFEYFSETQRNKGNFPGRFSGRQFSNSRSEMNVSTLELGDSALYLCASSLESVGANTEAFFGQGTRLTVV.

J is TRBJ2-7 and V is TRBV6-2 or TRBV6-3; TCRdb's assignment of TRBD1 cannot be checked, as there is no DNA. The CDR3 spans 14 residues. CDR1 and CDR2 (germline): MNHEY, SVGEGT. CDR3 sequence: CASSYRTGLGEQYF.

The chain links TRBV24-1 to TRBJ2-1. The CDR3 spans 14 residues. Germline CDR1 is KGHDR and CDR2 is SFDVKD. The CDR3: CATSDPTVWNEQFF.

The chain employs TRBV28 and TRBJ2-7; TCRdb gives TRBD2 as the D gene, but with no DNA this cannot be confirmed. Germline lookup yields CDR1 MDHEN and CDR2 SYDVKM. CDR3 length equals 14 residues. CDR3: CATRLAVTPYEQYF.

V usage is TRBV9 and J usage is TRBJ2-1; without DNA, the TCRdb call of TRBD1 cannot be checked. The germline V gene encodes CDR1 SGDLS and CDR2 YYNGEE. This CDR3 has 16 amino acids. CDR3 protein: CASSLPGGSSYNEQFF.

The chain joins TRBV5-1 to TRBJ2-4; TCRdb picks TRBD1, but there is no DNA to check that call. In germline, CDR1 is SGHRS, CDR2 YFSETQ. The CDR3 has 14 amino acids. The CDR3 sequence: CASSLAGHLDIQYF.

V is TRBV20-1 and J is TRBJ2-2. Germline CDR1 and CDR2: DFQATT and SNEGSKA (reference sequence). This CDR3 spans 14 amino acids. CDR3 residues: CSARAHLNTGELFF.

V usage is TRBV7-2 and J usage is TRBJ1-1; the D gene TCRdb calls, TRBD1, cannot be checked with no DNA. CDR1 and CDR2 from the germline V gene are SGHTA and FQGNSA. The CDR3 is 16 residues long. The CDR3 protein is CASSSHPGSLNTEAFF.

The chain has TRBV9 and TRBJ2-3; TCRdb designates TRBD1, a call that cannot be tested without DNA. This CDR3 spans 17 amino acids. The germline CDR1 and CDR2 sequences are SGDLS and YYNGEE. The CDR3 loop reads CASSIEGDREREDTQYF.

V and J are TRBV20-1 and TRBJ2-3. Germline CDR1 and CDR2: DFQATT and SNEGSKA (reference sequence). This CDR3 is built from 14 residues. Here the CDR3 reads CSARAGTSTDTQYF.

This chain's CDR3 is CSVGDSWNSPLHF. V gene TRBV29-1 combines with J gene TRBJ1-6; no DNA is available, so the TRBD1 call from TCRdb remains unchecked. Germline V gene lookup returns CDR1 SQVTM and CDR2 ANQGSEA. The CDR3 sequence is 13 residues long.

CDR3: CASSLGLAGGETQYF. The chain joins TRBV5-1 to TRBJ2-5; TCRdb reports TRBD2, a call that lacks DNA to check it against. Germline CDR1 and CDR2: SGHRS and YFSETQ. The length of the CDR3 is 15 residues. Full variable domain (rest looked up from reference TRBV5-1 and TRBJ2-5): KAGVTQTPRYLIKTRGQQVTLSCSPISGHRSVSWYQQTPGQGLQFLFEYFSETQRNKGNFPGRFSGRQFSNSRSEMNVSTLELGDSALYLCASSLGLAGGETQYFGPGTRLLVL.

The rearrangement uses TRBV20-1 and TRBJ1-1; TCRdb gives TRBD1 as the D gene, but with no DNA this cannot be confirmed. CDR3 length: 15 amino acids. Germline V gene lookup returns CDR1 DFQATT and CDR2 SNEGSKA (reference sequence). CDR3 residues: CSARVVGEGATEAFF.

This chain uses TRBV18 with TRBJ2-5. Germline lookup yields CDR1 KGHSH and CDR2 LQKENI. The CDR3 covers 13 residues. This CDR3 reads CASSTTREETQYF.

CDR3 sequence reads: CSARARDLGGVF. The V and J genes are TRBV20-1 and TRBJ2-1; lacking DNA, the TRBD2 call made by TCRdb goes unchecked. Germline CDR1 is DFQATT and CDR2 is SNEGSKA (reference sequence). The CDR3 spans 12 residues.

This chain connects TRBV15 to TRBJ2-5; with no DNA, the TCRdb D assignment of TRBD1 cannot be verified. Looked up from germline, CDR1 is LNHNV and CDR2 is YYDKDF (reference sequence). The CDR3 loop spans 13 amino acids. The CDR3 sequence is CATSRDGAETQYF.

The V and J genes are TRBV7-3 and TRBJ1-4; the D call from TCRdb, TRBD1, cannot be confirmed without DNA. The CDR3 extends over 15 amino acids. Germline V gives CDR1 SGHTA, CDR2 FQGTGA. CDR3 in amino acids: CASSPGPGLDEKLFF.

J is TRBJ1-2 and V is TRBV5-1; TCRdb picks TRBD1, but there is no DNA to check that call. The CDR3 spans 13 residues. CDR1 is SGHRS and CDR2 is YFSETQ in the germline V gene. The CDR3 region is CASSLSTGGSYTF.

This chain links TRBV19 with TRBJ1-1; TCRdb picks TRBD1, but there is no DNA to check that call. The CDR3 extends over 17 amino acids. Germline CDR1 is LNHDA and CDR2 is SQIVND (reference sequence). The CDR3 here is CASSIAPGQGWNTEAFF. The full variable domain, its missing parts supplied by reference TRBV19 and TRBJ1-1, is DGGITQSPKYLFRKEGQNVTLSCEQNLNHDAMYWYRQDPGQGLRLIYYSQIVNDFQKGDIAEGYSVSREKKESFPLTVTSAQKNPTAFYLCASSIAPGQGWNTEAFFGQGTRLTVV.